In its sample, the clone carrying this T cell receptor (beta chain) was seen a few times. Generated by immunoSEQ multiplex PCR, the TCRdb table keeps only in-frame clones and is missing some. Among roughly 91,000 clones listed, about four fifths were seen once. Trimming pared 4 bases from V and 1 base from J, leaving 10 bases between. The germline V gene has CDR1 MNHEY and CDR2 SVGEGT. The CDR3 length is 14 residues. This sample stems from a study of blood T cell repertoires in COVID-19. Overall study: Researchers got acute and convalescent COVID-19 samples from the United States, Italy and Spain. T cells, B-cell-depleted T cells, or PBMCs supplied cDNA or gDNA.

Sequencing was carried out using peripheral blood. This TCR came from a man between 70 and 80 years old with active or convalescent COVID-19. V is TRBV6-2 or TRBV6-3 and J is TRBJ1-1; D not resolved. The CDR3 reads CASSSGRENTEAFF. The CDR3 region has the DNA TGTGCCAGCAGTTCTGGGCGAGAGAACACTGAAGCTTTCTTT.